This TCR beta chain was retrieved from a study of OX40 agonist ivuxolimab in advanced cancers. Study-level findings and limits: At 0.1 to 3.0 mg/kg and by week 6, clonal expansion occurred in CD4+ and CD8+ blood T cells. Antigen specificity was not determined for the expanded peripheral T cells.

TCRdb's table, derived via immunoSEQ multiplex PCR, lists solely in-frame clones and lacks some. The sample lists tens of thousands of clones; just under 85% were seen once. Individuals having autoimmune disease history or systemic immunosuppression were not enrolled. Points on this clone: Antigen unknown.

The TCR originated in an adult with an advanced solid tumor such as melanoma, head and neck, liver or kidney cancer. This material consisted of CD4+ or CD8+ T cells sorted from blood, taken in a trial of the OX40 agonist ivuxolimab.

CDR3 DNA sequence: TGTGCCAGCAGCTTGGGGGGGACTAGCGGGCTTGTGGAGACCCAGTACTTC. It encodes CASSLGGTSGLVETQYF. This chain connects TRBV5-4 to TRBJ2-5; TRBD2 matches 12 bases. V dropped 0 bases and J dropped 5; count of bases not matched to a gene: 8. Germline CDR1 SGHNT, CDR2 YYREEE (reference sequence). The CDR3 contains 17 residues.